The 10 T cell receptor beta chains presented below share a single source sample, sequenced in a study of blood T cell repertoires in COVID-19. Clones were sequenced by immunoSEQ multiplex PCR, and TCRdb holds only the in-frame ones, with some missing. The sample lists hundreds of thousands of clones, 70% to 90% occurring once. The sequenced sample consisted of PBMCs or T cells enriched from blood (not recorded which). Receptors originate from a woman in her thirties or forties who had recovered from COVID-19.

The DNA for the CDR3 is TGCAGCGCCGGGACTAGCGGGAGCACAGATACGCAGTATTTT. It yields the protein CSAGTSGSTDTQYF. The chain is built from TRBV29-1 and TRBJ2-3, with 12 bases matching TRBD2. The CDR3 consists of 14 residues. Trimming took 7 bases from V and 0 from J; bases not matched to a gene: 2. Germline V gene data show CDR1 as SQVTM and CDR2 as ANQGSEA.

This clone was seen just once. The gene calls are TRBV28 and TRBJ1-1, with no clear D. Germline lookup yields CDR1 MDHEN and CDR2 SYDVKM. Trimming shortened V by 6 bases and J by 1 base, and 3 bases separated the two germline ends. This CDR3 contains 11 residues. For the CDR3, the DNA is TGTGCCAGCAGGGCGAACACTGAAGCTTTCTTT. This translates into CASRANTEAFF.

V usage is TRBV7-3 and J usage is TRBJ1-6; D ambiguous. The CDR3 length is 15 residues. Germline V lookup: CDR1 SGHTA, CDR2 FQGTGA. V was clipped by 6 bases and J by 8 bases, with 17 bases between them. For the CDR3, the DNA is TGTGCCAGCAGGGACTCACAAAACCCTTATTCACCCCTCCACTTT. It yields the protein CASRDSQNPYSPLHF.

J is TRBJ2-7 and V is TRBV7-9; D is undetermined. V was clipped by 1 base and J by 0 bases, with 16 bases between them. This CDR3 has 17 residues. Germline CDR1 and CDR2: SEHNR and FQNEAQ (reference sequence). The chain's CDR3 is CASSLESGEISSYEQYF. The CDR3 DNA reads as TGTGCCAGCAGCTTAGAATCTGGAGAGATCAGCTCCTACGAGCAGTACTTC.

This clone was seen only once. The V gene is TRBV7-2, the J gene TRBJ1-6; perhaps TRBD1 as D (5 bases). Germline V gene data show CDR1 as SGHTA and CDR2 as FQGNSA. This CDR3 is 16 amino acids long. The V and J ends lost 5 bases and 9 bases respectively, with 20 bases between them. CDR3 in DNA: TGTGCCAGCAGCCTGGAAGGGGCAGGGATGGGTTCACCCCTCCACTTT. Translation: CASSLEGAGMGSPLHF.

V usage is TRBV28 and J usage is TRBJ1-2; 9 bases align to TRBD1. The CDR3 is 14 amino acids. Trimming removed 6 bases from V and 6 bases from J; junction bases left unmatched: 8. Looked up from germline, CDR1 is MDHEN and CDR2 is SYDVKM. Here the CDR3 DNA reads TGTGCCAGCAGCGCCGTCGGACAGGGGAATGGCTACACCTTC. Amino acids: CASSAVGQGNGYTF.

The chain joins TRBV6-5 to TRBJ2-2; D remains unclear. Germline CDR1 reads MNHEY; CDR2 reads SVGAGI. This CDR3 has 13 residues. Deletions cut 2 bases from V and 6 bases from J, with 7 bases between. CDR3 in DNA: TGTGCCAGCAGTTACGAGGCGGCCGGGGAGCTGTTTTTT. It translates to CASSYEAAGELFF.

The CDR3 reads CASSKQGSQPQHF. The DNA of the CDR3 is TGTGCCAGTAGTAAGCAGGGCAGTCAGCCCCAGCATTTT. This chain joins TRBV19 and TRBJ1-5; TRBD1 might be the D (5 bases). Germline V gene lookup returns CDR1 LNHDA and CDR2 SQIVND (reference sequence). Trimming stripped 4 bases from V and 6 bases from J, with 10 bases between. This CDR3 contains 13 residues. The full variable domain, its missing parts supplied by reference TRBV19 and TRBJ1-5, is DGGITQSPKYLFRKEGQNVTLSCEQNLNHDAMYWYRQDPGQGLRLIYYSQIVNDFQKGDIAEGYSVSREKKESFPLTVTSAQKNPTAFYLCASSKQGSQPQHFGDGTRLSIL.

This clone appeared once. The DNA of the CDR3 is TGTGCCAGCAGCTTGGGACAGGGAAATATCTACGAGCAGTACTTC. Amino acids: CASSLGQGNIYEQYF. V is TRBV2 and J is TRBJ2-7, with 9 nucleotides matching TRBD1. Looked up from germline, CDR1 is SNHLY and CDR2 is FYNNEI. CDR3 length equals 15 residues. The V gene end was trimmed by 6 bases and the J gene end by 3 bases; junction bases not matched to a gene: 9.

Points on this clone: The same CDR3 can be traced to other DNA sequences in this sample. The rearrangement uses TRBV18 and TRBJ2-7; 7 bases align to TRBD1. The germline V gene has CDR1 KGHSH and CDR2 LQKENI. The junction had 2 bases not matched to a gene; V was cut back by 3 bases and J by 0 bases. The CDR3 totals 14 residues. CDR3 protein: CASSPGTVSYEQYF. The CDR3 DNA is TGTGCCAGCTCACCGGGGACAGTCTCCTACGAGCAGTACTTC.